The 11 T cell receptor beta chains below were found in one sample sequenced in a study of cytomegalovirus exposure and HLA in healthy donors. Libraries were prepared by immunoSEQ multiplex PCR; TCRdb keeps only in-frame clonotypes and omits some of them. The table includes approximately 180,000 clones, roughly nine tenths detected once. The sequenced sample consisted of PBMCs. These receptors were collected from a man between 18 and 35 years old in good health and CMV-seropositive.

The chain is built from TRBV30 and TRBJ1-2; 10 nucleotides agree with TRBD1. The germline V gene has CDR1 GTSNPN and CDR2 SVGIG (reference sequence). This CDR3 has 16 residues. The trim removed 0 bases at V and 4 bases at J, leaving 8 bases unmatched. The CDR3 region has the DNA TGTGCCTGGAGTGTACGTGGGACAGGGGACCTCTATGGCTACACCTTC. It translates to CAWSVRGTGDLYGYTF.

This chain connects TRBV19 to TRBJ1-2; D call uncertain. Germline V gives CDR1 LNHDA, CDR2 SQIVND (reference sequence). The CDR3 runs 14 residues. Trimming shortened V by 3 bases and J by 2 bases, and 10 bases separated the two germline ends. CDR3 nucleotide sequence: TGTGCCAGTAGTATTGTGCAGGCGAACTATGGCTACACCTTC. Translating gives CASSIVQANYGYTF. The complete variable domain, with remaining parts taken from reference TRBV19 and TRBJ1-2, reads DGGITQSPKYLFRKEGQNVTLSCEQNLNHDAMYWYRQDPGQGLRLIYYSQIVNDFQKGDIAEGYSVSREKKESFPLTVTSAQKNPTAFYLCASSIVQANYGYTFGSGTRLTVV.

The chain recombines TRBV19 with TRBJ2-3; 9 positions match TRBD1. Germline loops: CDR1 LNHDA, CDR2 SQIVND (reference sequence). The junction had 6 bases not matched to a gene; V was cut back by 2 bases and J by 6 bases. The CDR3 is made up of 15 amino acids. For the CDR3, the DNA is TGTGCCAGTAGTATACGAAGGACAGGGGCGGATACGCAGTATTTT. This translates into CASSIRRTGADTQYF.

The J gene is TRBJ1-3, the V gene TRBV9; D is unclear. The length of the CDR3 is 15 residues. Trimming took 0 bases from V and 1 from J, leaving 8 bases between them. Germline V gene data show CDR1 as SGDLS and CDR2 as YYNGEE. CDR3 loop: CASSVAPVSGNTIYF. The CDR3, as DNA: TGTGCCAGCAGCGTAGCTCCAGTGTCTGGAAACACCATATATTTT.

V usage is TRBV9 and J usage is TRBJ2-2; D unclear. CDR3 length: 16 residues. Trimming removed 0 bases at V and 4 bases at J, with 13 bases between. Per the germline V gene, CDR1 is SGDLS and CDR2 is YYNGEE. The CDR3: CASSVDDVTGTGELFF. As DNA, the CDR3 is TGTGCCAGCAGCGTAGATGACGTCACGGGCACCGGGGAGCTGTTTTTT. Combining the CDR3 with reference TRBV9 and TRBJ2-2 gives the whole variable domain DSGVTQTPKHLITATGQRVTLRCSPRSGDLSVYWYQQSLDQGLQFLIQYYNGEERAKGNILERFSAQQFPDLHSELNLSSLELGDSALYFCASSVDDVTGTGELFFGEGSRLTVL.

The V gene is TRBV11-2, the J gene TRBJ2-5; 9 nucleotides agree with TRBD2. The V gene's germline CDR1 is SGHAT and CDR2 FQNNGV. V lost 5 bases and J lost 7; bases outside the gene matches: 17. The CDR3 is 17 amino acids. The CDR3 coding sequence is TGTGCCAGCAGCCCTCCCCTGGGGCTAGCGGGGATTCCGACCCAGTACTTC. This encodes CASSPPLGLAGIPTQYF.

The chain carries TRBV6-1 and TRBJ2-2; 11 bases map to TRBD2. The V gene end was trimmed by 3 bases and the J gene end by 5 bases; junction bases not matched to a gene: 2. Germline values: CDR1 MNHNS, CDR2 SASEGT. The CDR3 contains 15 residues. CDR3 nucleotides: TGTGCCAGCAGTGAGGGACTAGCGGCTACCGGGGAGCTGTTTTTT. It is translated as CASSEGLAATGELFF.

This clone appeared once. This chain joins TRBV29-1 and TRBJ2-3; 8 bases agree with TRBD1. Trimming at V came to 8 bases and at J to 2 bases, leaving 3 bases not matched to a gene. The CDR3 totals 12 residues. Germline values: CDR1 SQVTM, CDR2 ANQGSEA. The CDR3 DNA sequence: TGCAGCCCGGACAGGGCCACAGATACGCAGTATTTT. It yields the protein CSPDRATDTQYF.

The J gene is TRBJ2-1, the V gene TRBV9, with TRBD2 matching 7 bases. The V and J ends lost 4 bases and 5 bases, in that order; junction bases with no gene match: 12. The CDR3 loop spans 16 amino acids. CDR1 is SGDLS, CDR2 YYNGEE, per germline. CDR3 amino acids: CASSLRRESGNNEQFF. The DNA for the CDR3 is TGTGCCAGCAGCCTAAGGCGGGAGTCAGGGAACAATGAGCAGTTCTTC.

This rearrangement joins TRBV15 to TRBJ2-4; D gene uncertain. Looked up from germline, CDR1 is LNHNV and CDR2 is YYDKDF (reference sequence). V lost 0 bases, J lost 4 bases, and 10 bases lay in between. CDR3 length equals 15 residues. CDR3 in amino acids: CATSRDANAKNIQYF. The CDR3 DNA reads as TGTGCCACCAGCAGAGATGCAAATGCGAAAAACATTCAGTACTTC.

V usage is TRBV29-1 and J usage is TRBJ1-2, with 7 bases aligning to TRBD1. The length of the CDR3 is 12 residues. With 1 base clipped from V and 6 bases from J, the junction kept 2 bases outside the gene matches. Germline V gene data show CDR1 as SQVTM and CDR2 as ANQGSEA. The CDR3 DNA reads as TGCAGCGTTGAAGGGCAGGGGGATGGCTACACCTTC. It translates to CSVEGQGDGYTF.